This TCR beta chain was found in a study of Graves' ophthalmopathy and Graves' hyperthyroidism. Findings and limits, study-wide: The authors also found most expanded thyroid clonotypes above 0.001 frequency in blood.

The TCR beta CDR3 regions underwent amplification from RNA transcripts. RT-PCR was first run with HTBI primers, then multiplex PCR in a second round. TCRdb re-called the multiplex PCR reads with MiXCR, one entry per CDR3 protein. This sample carries approximately 50,000 distinct CDR3 sequences, less than 65% of them seen once, and the ten largest clones take approximately 20%. Turning to this clonotype: Its matching antigen is unknown.

The ends were cut back, 1 base at V and 4 bases at J, with 16 bases in the middle. Germline V CDR1 and CDR2: MNHEY, SVGAGI. This CDR3 spans 16 amino acids. The sample was peripheral blood. The TCR sequence derives from an adult man with Graves' ophthalmopathy. The genes are TRBV6-5 and TRBJ1-1; possible D gene TRBD1, 5 bases. The CDR3 DNA is TGTGCCAGCAGTTACTACAGGACTAGCGGTAGCACTGAAGCTTTCTTT. Translated, it gives CASSYYRTSGSTEAFF.